This T cell receptor beta chain was sequenced in a study of blood T cells in healthy people across ages. CDR1 and CDR2 (germline): LGHDT, YNNKEL (reference sequence). V lost 4 bases to trimming and J lost 4 bases; unmatched junction nucleotides: 0. The CDR3 consists of 13 residues. Every donor gave 7.5 to 10 milliliters of peripheral blood. PBMCs were isolated at a quantity of at least 6 million per sample. Study-level results: Any changes in expanded clonotypes were possibly confounded, as donor CMV status remained unknown. As age increased, TCR beta diversity per million T cells fell in a roughly linear fashion.

A second about 7 to 11 cycle PCR used barcoded and J-beta primers. TCRdb reanalysed the 5' RACE reads using MiXCR and keeps one entry per CDR3 protein. The table lists about 640,000 distinct CDR3 sequences, roughly 41% of them singletons. The table lists this clonotype with many counts. Its antigen is still unknown. The rearrangement uses TRBV3-1 and TRBJ2-3; 9 bases align to TRBD1. The specimen was blood. This clonotype was obtained from a man older than 75 in good health. CDR3: CASSRQGADTQYF. The CDR3 region has the DNA TGTGCCAGCAGCCGACAGGGGGCAGATACGCAGTATTTT.